Following are 8 T cell receptor beta chains from one sample sequenced in a study of blood T cell repertoires in COVID-19 (dated by TCRdb to 2018 to 2021). Libraries came from the immunoSEQ multiplex PCR assay. The source is immuneACCESS, and TCRdb retained only in-frame sequences with V and J called. Part of the clones is not carried over; for the studies checked, unresolved V genes explain less than half of this, and the remainder is unexplained. Recorded for this sample are some 70,000 clones; around 90% of them occurred a single time. The ten largest clones take up roughly 6.3% of the sample. Sequencing was done on a sample of peripheral blood. The receptors derive from a woman at least 80 years old with active COVID-19.

The gene calls are TRBV4-1 and TRBJ2-7; 8 bases map to TRBD1. The CDR3 extends over 16 amino acids. Germline loops: CDR1 MGHRA, CDR2 YSYEKL. V lost 0 bases and J lost 3; bases outside the gene matches: 7. CDR3 coding DNA: TGCGCCAGCAGCCAAGAGACAGGGGCGCTACTCTACGAGCAGTACTTC. As protein: CASSQETGALLYEQYF.

This sequence joins TRBV11-1 and TRBJ2-7, with 9 bases fitting TRBD1. V dropped 4 bases and J dropped 4; count of bases not matched to a gene: 5. This CDR3 spans 14 amino acids. Per germline, CDR1 SGHAT and CDR2 FQDESV (reference sequence). CDR3 nucleotides: TGTGCCAGCAGCTCCGGGACAGGGCTATACGAGCAGTACTTC. Translation: CASSSGTGLYEQYF.

This rearrangement joins TRBV7-2 to TRBJ2-7, with 11 bases lining up with TRBD2. Germline CDR1 and CDR2: SGHTA and FQGNSA. There are 14 residues in the CDR3. The trim removed 7 bases at V and 2 bases at J, leaving 4 bases unmatched. The CDR3 coding sequence is TGTGCCAGCAACCTAGCGGGGGGACCCTACGAGCAGTACTTC. Translated, it gives CASNLAGGPYEQYF.

The genes are TRBV5-1 and TRBJ2-7; D unresolved. This CDR3 is built from 15 residues. Trimming took 0 bases from V and 0 from J, leaving 10 bases between them. Germline V gives CDR1 SGHRS, CDR2 YFSETQ. The CDR3 bases are TGCGCCAGCAGCTTGGGACAAGAATCCTCCTACGAGCAGTACTTC. Protein product: CASSLGQESSYEQYF.

The J gene is TRBJ2-5, the V gene TRBV11-2, with D possibly being TRBD1 (6 bases). The germline V gene encodes CDR1 SGHAT and CDR2 FQNNGV. With 1 base removed from V and 1 base from J, the gap between germline ends came to 10 bases. There are 15 residues in the CDR3. The CDR3 coding sequence is TGTGCCAGCAGCTTAGCTGGACAGACCCAAGAGACCCAGTACTTC. Translated: CASSLAGQTQETQYF.

This clone was seen only a few times. The gene calls are TRBV6-4 and TRBJ2-1; 14 bases agree with TRBD2. CDR1 and CDR2 (germline): MRHNA, SNTAGT. There are 16 residues in the CDR3. V lost 4 bases and J lost 8; bases outside the gene matches: 7. CDR3 DNA sequence: TGTGCCAGCAGTGGGGATGGGACTAGCGGGAGCGATGAGCAGTTCTTC. It specifies CASSGDGTSGSDEQFF.

The gene calls are TRBV7-9 and TRBJ2-7, with TRBD1 as a possible D gene (5 bases). The CDR3 extends over 18 amino acids. CDR1 and CDR2 (germline): SEHNR, FQNEAQ (reference sequence). V gave up 3 bases and J gave up 5 bases, with 26 bases separating them. The CDR3 loop is CASSFWPLLGRPWDEQYF. The DNA of the CDR3 is TGTGCCAGCAGCTTTTGGCCCCTGCTGGGGCGTCCCTGGGACGAGCAGTACTTC.

This chain connects TRBV2 to TRBJ1-2; 11 nucleotides agree with TRBD1. The ends lost 6 bases at V and 6 bases at J; junction bases unmatched: 6. CDR1 and CDR2 (germline): SNHLY, FYNNEI. The CDR3 sequence is 14 residues long. The CDR3 reads CASRGQGGIDGYTF. The DNA for the CDR3 is TGTGCCAGCAGGGGACAGGGGGGGATCGATGGCTACACCTTC.